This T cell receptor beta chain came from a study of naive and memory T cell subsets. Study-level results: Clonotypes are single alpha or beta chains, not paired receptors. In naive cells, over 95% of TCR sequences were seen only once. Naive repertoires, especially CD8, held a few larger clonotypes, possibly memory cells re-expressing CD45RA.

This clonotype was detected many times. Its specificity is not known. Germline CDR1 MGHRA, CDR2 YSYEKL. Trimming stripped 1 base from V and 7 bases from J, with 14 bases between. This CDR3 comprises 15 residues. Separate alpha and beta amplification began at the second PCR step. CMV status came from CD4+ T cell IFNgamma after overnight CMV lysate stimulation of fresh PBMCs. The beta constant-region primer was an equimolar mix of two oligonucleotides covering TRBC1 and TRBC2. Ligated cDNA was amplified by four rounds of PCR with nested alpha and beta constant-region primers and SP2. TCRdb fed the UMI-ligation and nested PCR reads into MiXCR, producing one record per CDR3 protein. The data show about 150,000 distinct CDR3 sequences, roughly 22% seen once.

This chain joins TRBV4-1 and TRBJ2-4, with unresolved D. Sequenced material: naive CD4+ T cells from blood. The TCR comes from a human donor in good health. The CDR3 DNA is TGCGCCAGCAGCCAAGGGGATACCGGGTTTAACATTCAGTACTTC. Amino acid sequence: CASSQGDTGFNIQYF.